This T cell receptor (beta chain) was documented in a study of T cell responses to AZD1222 COVID-19 vaccine. Study-wide context: Combined were second doses at about 4 or about 12 weeks. Study-wide points: Most donors were white British, females outnumbered males, and clonal diversity was possibly underestimated. Unmutated variant regions are reportedly the target of nearly half of TCRs that are spike-specific. Breadth and depth of Spike-specific TCRs rose after two AZD1222 doses.

The CDR3 runs 18 residues. V was shortened by 5 bases and J by 0 bases, with 20 bases between the two germline ends. Germline V CDR1 and CDR2: MGHDK, SYGVNS. The repertoire was sequenced with immunoSEQ multiplex PCR; TCRdb's copy has only in-frame clones and lacks some. Among 160,000 or so clones, roughly nine tenths were seen once, and the ten largest hold 1.5% to 2%. As concerns this clone: What it recognizes is unknown.

The material was peripheral blood, obtained on day 0 of AZD1222 vaccination. The receptor's source is an adult in good health. This chain links TRBV25-1 with TRBJ1-3, with D possibly being TRBD1 (5 bases). The CDR3 reads CASSSTVSPRSSGNTIYF. The CDR3 bases are TGTGCCAGCAGTTCGACAGTTTCTCCTCGTTCCTCTGGAAACACCATATATTTT.